A single sample gave rise to the 14 T cell receptor beta chains below, sequenced in a study of blood T cell repertoires in COVID-19. Measured with immunoSEQ multiplex PCR; TCRdb has only the in-frame clones, and not every one. The table shows about 170,000 clones, with over 80% occurring only once. Sequenced material: peripheral blood. All receptors come from a woman aged 50 to 60 with acute or convalescent COVID-19.

The J gene is TRBJ1-2, the V gene TRBV24-1; D not certain. This CDR3 contains 14 residues. In germline, CDR1 is KGHDR, CDR2 SFDVKD. Trimming shortened V by 6 bases and J by 6 bases, and 16 bases separated the two germline ends. The CDR3 region has the DNA TGTGCCACCAGTACTCGCTCCACTTTTGATGGCTACACCTTC. Amino acids: CATSTRSTFDGYTF.

The chain uses TRBV29-1 and TRBJ1-1; D not certain. The ends were cut back, 4 bases at V and 4 bases at J, with 4 bases in the middle. The CDR3 totals 10 residues. Germline CDR1 and CDR2: SQVTM and ANQGSEA. The CDR3 loop reads CSVASTEAFF. CDR3 nucleotide sequence: TGCAGCGTTGCGAGCACTGAAGCTTTCTTT.

This clone has just one count. This chain connects TRBV27 to TRBJ2-3, with 12 bases lining up with TRBD2. The CDR3 has 16 residues. CDR1 and CDR2 (germline): MNHEY, SMNVEV (reference sequence). The ends lost 5 bases at V and 3 bases at J; junction bases unmatched: 6. CDR3 loop: CASSPLLAGGTDTQYF. The CDR3 DNA follows: TGTGCCAGCAGTCCACTACTAGCGGGGGGTACAGATACGCAGTATTTT.

V usage is TRBV12-5 and J usage is TRBJ1-5; the match to TRBD1 covers 7 bases. The ends lost 2 bases at V and 3 bases at J; junction bases unmatched: 19. The CDR3 extends over 20 amino acids. Germline V gives CDR1 LGHNT, CDR2 FRNRAP. As DNA, the CDR3 is TGTGCTAGTGGTTTGTCCATGGGACAGTCTAAACACTGGTACAATCAGCCCCAGCATTTT. Its translation: CASGLSMGQSKHWYNQPQHF.

J is TRBJ2-7 and V is TRBV4-3, with a tentative D call TRBD2 (5 bases). Trimming cost V 3 bases and J 3 bases, with 9 bases left between them. The CDR3 runs 13 residues. Germline CDR1 and CDR2: LGHNA and YSLEER. Here the CDR3 reads CASSQLTSYEQYF. The CDR3 nucleotides are TGCGCCAGCAGCCAGCTAACTAGCTACGAGCAGTACTTC.

This clone was counted once. The sample carries other DNA sequences with the same CDR3. This chain connects TRBV28 to TRBJ2-7, with 7 bases identical to TRBD1. Germline V gene data show CDR1 as MDHEN and CDR2 as SYDVKM. V shed 8 bases and J 3 bases; nucleotides not matched to a gene: 7. The CDR3 loop spans 13 amino acids. In DNA, the CDR3 is TGTGCCAGCTCTTCGGGACAGAACTACGAGCAGTACTTC. Translating gives CASSSGQNYEQYF.

This chain joins TRBV7-2 and TRBJ2-3, with 10 bases aligning to TRBD2. CDR1 is SGHTA, CDR2 FQGNSA, per germline. This CDR3 has 16 amino acids. The V segment lost 0 bases and the J segment 4 bases; nucleotides outside the gene matches: 4. The CDR3 nucleotides are TGTGCCAGCAGCTTAGCGGTAGCGGGAGGTGCAGATACGCAGTATTTT. This encodes CASSLAVAGGADTQYF.

The rearrangement links TRBV5-1 to TRBJ1-2; 7 bases agree with TRBD1. The CDR3 loop spans 13 amino acids. The V gene's germline CDR1 is SGHRS and CDR2 YFSETQ. The ends lost 1 base at V and 8 bases at J; junction bases unmatched: 5. CDR3 sequence (DNA): TGCGCCAGCAGCTTGACAGGGGAAATCGGCTACACCTTC. Amino acid sequence: CASSLTGEIGYTF.

This sequence joins TRBV5-6 and TRBJ1-2; the D is unclear. Looked up from germline, CDR1 is SGHDT and CDR2 is YYEEEE. V was pared by 5 bases and J by 8 bases, with 22 bases between. The CDR3 contains 15 residues. The CDR3 region has the DNA TGTGCCAGCAGTCTTCCCACACAGAGGGATGGAGGCTACACCTTC. Protein: CASSLPTQRDGGYTF.

V is TRBV30 and J is TRBJ1-5; possible D gene TRBD1, 5 bases. This CDR3 comprises 15 residues. V lost 2 bases to trimming and J lost 3 bases, with 14 bases between them. The germline CDR1 and CDR2 sequences are GTSNPN and SVGIG (reference sequence). CDR3 in DNA: TGTGCCTGGAGTCCTCGGGGGATCTACAATCAGCCCCAGCATTTT. Translation: CAWSPRGIYNQPQHF.

The CDR3 spells CASSSAKGLAGNNEQFF. CDR3 nucleotides: TGTGCCAGCAGCTCGGCCAAAGGACTAGCGGGCAACAATGAGCAGTTCTTC. This rearrangement joins TRBV7-9 to TRBJ2-1; 11 bases are a match to TRBD2. Germline trimming cut 4 bases from V and 5 bases from J; bases unmatched to any gene: 10. The CDR3 runs 17 residues. CDR1 is SEHNR, CDR2 FQNEAQ, per germline (reference sequence).

The V and J genes are TRBV3-1 (or the pseudogene TRBV3-2) and TRBJ2-7; maybe TRBD2 (6 bases). The CDR3 is 16 residues long. Germline assignment: CDR1 LGHDT and CDR2 YNNKEL (reference sequence). With 3 bases removed from V and 2 bases from J, the gap between germline ends came to 17 bases. The CDR3 sequence is CASSQAAGTSTYEQYF. For the CDR3, the DNA is TGTGCCAGCAGCCAGGCCGCCGGGACTTCTACCTACGAGCAGTACTTC.

J is TRBJ1-6 and V is TRBV4-1, with D perhaps matching TRBD1 (5 bases). The germline V gene has CDR1 MGHRA and CDR2 YSYEKL. The V end lost 5 bases, the J end lost 3 bases, and 17 bases lay between the germline ends. The CDR3 runs to 17 residues. This chain's CDR3 is CASSEGGTGDYNSPLHF. In DNA, the CDR3 is TGCGCCAGCAGCGAGGGTGGAACGGGGGACTATAATTCACCCCTCCACTTT.

The chain links TRBV6-2 or TRBV6-3 to TRBJ1-5; 7 nucleotides match TRBD1. V lost 3 bases and J lost 2; bases outside the gene matches: 10. This CDR3 comprises 17 residues. CDR1 MNHEY and CDR2 SVGEGT come from the germline V gene. CDR3: CASSYMTGMGGNQPQHF. Written as DNA, the CDR3 is TGTGCCAGCAGTTATATGACAGGGATGGGCGGCAATCAGCCCCAGCATTTT.